Listed below are T cell receptor beta chains from one sample, sequenced in a study of post-analysis software for immune sequencing data. One entry per CDR3 protein, called by TCRdb with MiXCR from the PCR reads. The sample has some 890,000 distinct CDR3 sequences, about 57% seen once. Sequencing was done on a sample of blood. Receptor source: a girl aged 5-17 years with multiple sclerosis. The CDR3 runs from the conserved cysteine through the conserved F or W. Each record gives: clone size, V gene, J gene, D gene, CDR3 protein, CDR3 DNA. D genes are given only for firm matches. Rows may omit the clone size; those that give it use once, few, many or a size class.

-	TRBV7-9	TRBJ2-7	-	CASSLGAQDYEQYF	TGTGCCAGCAGCTTAGGGGCTCAGGATTACGAGCAGTACTTC
-	TRBV5-1	TRBJ2-7	TRBD1	CASSLEGQGTYEQYF	TGCGCCAGCAGCTTGGAGGGACAGGGTACCTACGAGCAGTACTTC
-	TRBV9	TRBJ2-7	-	CASSVGGLGLSYEQYF	TGTGCCAGCAGCGTAGGAGGACTGGGATTGTCCTACGAGCAGTACTTC
few	TRBV29-1	TRBJ2-5	TRBD2	CSCSGGGETQYF	TGCAGCTGTAGCGGGGGGGGAGAGACCCAGTACTTC
-	TRBV29-1	TRBJ1-2	TRBD1	CSVGQAWDGYTF	TGCAGCGTCGGACAGGCGTGGGATGGCTACACCTTC
few	TRBV7-9	TRBJ2-7	-	CAILPESSYEQYF	TGTGCCATCCTCCCGGAGAGCTCCTACGAGCAGTACTTC
-	TRBV4-2	TRBJ2-3	-	CASSQDRGRASADTQYF	TGTGCCAGCAGCCAAGATCGTGGAAGGGCTAGCGCAGATACGCAGTATTTT
-	TRBV18	TRBJ2-4	TRBD1	CASSEQWGTGINIQYF	TGTGCCAGCTCCGAACAATGGGGGACAGGGATAAACATTCAGTACTTC
-	TRBV5-1	TRBJ2-1	TRBD2	CASSLNPSGDYNEQFF	TGCGCCAGCAGCTTGAATCCCAGCGGGGACTACAATGAGCAGTTCTTC
-	TRBV5-6	TRBJ2-5	-	CASSYNFGQAKGETQYF	TGTGCCAGCAGCTATAACTTTGGGCAGGCCAAGGGAGAGACCCAGTACTTC
few	TRBV15	TRBJ2-3	-	CATSRAPGTDTQYF	TGTGCCACCAGCAGAGCTCCAGGCACAGATACGCAGTATTTT
-	TRBV7-3	TRBJ2-5	-	CASSEQGAPRETQYF	TGTGCCAGCAGCGAGCAAGGGGCACCAAGGGAGACCCAGTACTTC
few	TRBV5-5	TRBJ1-2	-	CASSLEEGYGYTF	TGTGCCAGCAGCTTGGAGGAGGGATATGGCTACACCTTC
-	TRBV12-3/TRBV12-4	TRBJ2-2	-	CASSTNTGELFF	TGTGCCAGCAGTACGAACACCGGGGAGCTGTTTTTT
-	TRBV7-2	TRBJ1-1	-	CASSPQRGGAFF	TGTGCCAGCAGCCCCCAGCGGGGGGGAGCTTTCTTT
few	TRBV11-2	TRBJ2-7	-	CASSAAWGEQYF	TGTGCCAGCAGCGCCGCCTGGGGCGAGCAGTACTTC
-	TRBV7-2	TRBJ2-5	-	CASSSPGPQETQYF	TGTGCCAGCAGCTCCCCGGGACCTCAAGAGACCCAGTACTTC
-	TRBV11-2	TRBJ2-5	TRBD2	CASSRTGLAWGETQYF	TGTGCCAGCAGCCGAACGGGACTAGCTTGGGGAGAGACCCAGTACTTC
-	TRBV5-6	TRBJ2-3	-	CASSFGQITDTQYF	TGTGCCAGCAGCTTTGGCCAGATCACAGATACGCAGTATTTT
few	TRBV20-1	TRBJ1-2	-	CSAGVPSVGGYTF	TGCAGTGCCGGGGTTCCCTCCGTGGGTGGCTACACCTTC
-	TRBV6-6	TRBJ2-5	TRBD2	CASSYRLAGGGQETQYF	TGTGCCAGCAGTTACAGACTAGCGGGGGGCGGGCAAGAGACCCAGTACTTC
once	TRBV2	TRBJ1-2	-	CATPPPGAYGYTF	TGTGCCACCCCACCGCCAGGGGCCTATGGCTACACCTTC
once	TRBV7-9	TRBJ2-7	-	CASSLARPGSISYEQYF	TGTGCCAGCAGCTTAGCGCGTCCCGGGTCCATCTCCTACGAGCAGTACTTC
few	TRBV20-1	TRBJ2-7	TRBD2	CSARLAGGVYEQYF	TGCAGTGCTAGATTAGCGGGAGGGGTCTACGAGCAGTACTTC
few	TRBV18	TRBJ2-1	TRBD2	CASSPLAGGGSYNEQFF	TGTGCCAGCTCACCGTTAGCGGGAGGAGGGTCCTACAATGAGCAGTTCTTC
-	TRBV6-6	TRBJ2-7	-	CASSYSPSAFSYEQYF	TGTGCCAGCAGTTACTCTCCCAGCGCATTCTCCTACGAGCAGTACTTC
many	TRBV7-3	TRBJ2-1	-	CASSVGGVVGYDEQFF	TGTGCCAGCAGCGTGGGTGGGGTAGTGGGTTACGATGAGCAGTTCTTC
few	TRBV5-5	TRBJ2-5	-	CASSLRPGTFQETQYF	TGTGCCAGCAGCTTGAGGCCGGGTACATTCCAAGAGACCCAGTACTTC
-	TRBV29-1	TRBJ2-5	-	CSVRGGRGQETQYF	TGCAGCGTCCGCGGCGGACGGGGCCAAGAGACCCAGTACTTC
-	TRBV6-1	TRBJ2-3	TRBD2	CAIGLAGTNTQYF	TGTGCCATCGGACTAGCGGGAACGAATACGCAGTATTTT
-	TRBV5-4	TRBJ2-1	-	CASSLGQNFGEQFF	TGTGCCAGCAGCTTGGGACAAAACTTCGGTGAGCAGTTCTTC
few	TRBV5-1	TRBJ1-4	-	CASRPDGATNEKLFF	TGCGCCAGCAGGCCCGACGGTGCAACTAATGAAAAACTGTTTTTT
few	TRBV10-3	TRBJ1-2	TRBD1	CAISAGRGYPNYGYTF	TGTGCCATCAGTGCAGGCAGGGGGTACCCTAACTATGGCTACACCTTC
-	TRBV4-1	TRBJ1-5	TRBD1	CASSQDWEQGYEPQHF	TGCGCCAGCAGCCAAGATTGGGAACAGGGGTATGAGCCCCAGCATTTT
once	TRBV5-1	TRBJ2-4	-	CASSLAVGGASAKNIQYF	TGCGCCAGCAGCTTGGCCGTAGGGGGGGCTTCAGCCAAAAACATTCAGTACTTC
-	TRBV4-2	TRBJ2-5	TRBD1	CASSQGRDSQETQYF	TGTGCCAGCAGCCAGGGTAGGGACAGCCAAGAGACCCAGTACTTC
once	TRBV29-1	TRBJ2-1	TRBD2	CSVESTGGGRAGEQFF	TGCAGCGTTGAAAGTACCGGCGGCGGGAGGGCCGGTGAGCAGTTCTTC
few	TRBV27	TRBJ2-7	-	CASSFGAGYEQYF	-
-	TRBV15	TRBJ2-5	-	CATSGHDHQETQYF	TGTGCCACCAGCGGACACGATCACCAAGAGACCCAGTACTTC
few	TRBV5-1	TRBJ2-7	TRBD1	CASSPPGQGISYEQYF	TGCGCCAGCAGCCCTCCGGGACAGGGTATCTCCTACGAGCAGTACTTC
once	TRBV18	TRBJ1-5	-	CASSSRDTPRDQPQHF	TGTGCCAGCTCATCCCGGGACACCCCTCGGGATCAGCCCCAGCATTTT
few	TRBV2	TRBJ2-5	-	CASEEHETQYF	TGTGCCAGCGAAGAGCACGAGACCCAGTACTTC
-	TRBV7-3	TRBJ2-1	TRBD2	CASSPRGGFSYNEQFF	TGTGCCAGCAGCCCGCGGGGGGGTTTCTCCTACAATGAGCAGTTCTTC
few	TRBV27	TRBJ1-2	-	CASSSGGLVYGYTF	TGTGCCAGCAGTTCTGGGGGGTTAGTCTATGGCTACACCTTC
many	TRBV21-1	TRBJ2-7	-	CASSNPGQGHEQYF	TGTGCCAGCAGCAATCCGGGACAGGGGCACGAGCAGTACTTC
-	TRBV7-3	TRBJ2-3	TRBD2	CASSSRTSGGAVDTQYF	TGTGCCAGCAGCTCTAGGACTAGCGGGGGGGCGGTAGATACGCAGTATTTT
few	TRBV14	TRBJ1-6	-	CASRELGSSPLHF	TGTGCCAGCAGGGAGTTGGGATCTTCACCCCTCCACTTT
-	TRBV12-3/TRBV12-4	TRBJ2-1	-	CASSDGSRNEQFF	TGTGCCAGCAGTGACGGGAGTCGGAATGAGCAGTTCTTC
-	TRBV7-3	TRBJ1-1	-	CASSPRRGGMNTEAFF	TGTGCCAGCAGCCCCCGGCGCGGGGGAATGAACACTGAAGCTTTCTTT